Ten or more counts support the clone carrying this T cell receptor beta chain. Antigen unknown. The data originate from a study of T-cell memory formation after mild COVID-19. About the research overall: There were largely donor-specific TCR clusters.

Constant-segment primers were used for 5'RACE, and the resulting TCR alpha and TCR beta cDNA libraries carried sample barcodes and UMIs. A single record per CDR3 protein comes from TCRdb applying MiXCR to the 5' RACE reads. Of under 250,000 distinct CDR3 sequences listed, 8% to 11% are singletons. Overall study findings and caveats: Specificity for SARS-CoV-2 was not confirmed among the second-wave clones peaking on day 37. The pre-infection memory compartment contained some responding clones, suggesting cross-reactive memory joined.

The V end was cut by 4 bases, the J end by 5 bases, with 18 bases between. Germline CDR1 is SGHRS and CDR2 is YFSETQ. CDR3 length equals 15 residues. V and J are TRBV5-1 and TRBJ1-1, with D maybe TRBD1 (6 bases). The receptor was isolated from a man between 18 and 29 years old who had mild COVID-19 (a few samples of this study predate the infection). Cell type and time point are not known. Input material: PBMCs or a T cell subset sorted from them (not recorded which). The CDR3 coding sequence is TGCGCCAGCAGCACCACAGGGAAAGGGGGGACTGAAGCTTTCTTT. Translated, it gives CASSTTGKGGTEAFF.